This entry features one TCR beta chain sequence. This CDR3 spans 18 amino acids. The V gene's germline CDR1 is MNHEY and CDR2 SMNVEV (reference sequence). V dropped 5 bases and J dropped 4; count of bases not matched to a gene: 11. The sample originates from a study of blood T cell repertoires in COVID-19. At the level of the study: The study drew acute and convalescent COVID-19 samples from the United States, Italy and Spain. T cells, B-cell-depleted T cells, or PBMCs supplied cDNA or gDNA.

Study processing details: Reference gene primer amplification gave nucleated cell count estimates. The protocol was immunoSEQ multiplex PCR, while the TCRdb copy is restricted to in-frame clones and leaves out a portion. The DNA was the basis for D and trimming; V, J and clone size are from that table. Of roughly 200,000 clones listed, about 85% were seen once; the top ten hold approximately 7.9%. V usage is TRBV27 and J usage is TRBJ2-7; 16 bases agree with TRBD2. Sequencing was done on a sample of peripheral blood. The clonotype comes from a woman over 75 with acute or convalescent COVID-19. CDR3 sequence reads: CASSRSGLAGGPVYEQYF. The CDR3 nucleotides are TGTGCCAGCAGTCGCTCGGGACTAGCGGGAGGGCCGGTGTACGAGCAGTACTTC.